The T cell receptor beta chain described here comes from a study of T cells in localized non-small cell lung cancer. Study-wide results and caveats: The greatest T cell clonality was found in uninvolved adjacent lung (higher than in tumor). Without multi-region sequencing, intratumor heterogeneity could not be excluded. Turning up in adjacent lung were a median around 60 of the top 100 tumor clones.

The authors took atypia-free adjacent lung at least 2 cm from the tumor margin. The CDR3 consists of 15 residues. V was clipped by 7 bases and J by 8 bases; unmatched bases: 13. The germline V gene has CDR1 MDHEN and CDR2 SYDVKM. Comments on this clone: As yet, its antigen is unknown.

TCRdb keeps only in-frame clones here, not all; method: immunoSEQ multiplex PCR. Here the sample spans about 1,500 clones, approximately 20% being singletons. This TCR was sampled from a woman aged 40-69 years with stage I lung adenocarcinoma. The V and J genes are TRBV28 and TRBJ2-3; 9 nucleotides match TRBD2. This sample comprised normal lung tissue next to the tumor, obtained before any cancer treatment. The DNA for the CDR3 is TGTGCCAGCACCAAGCGGGGGGCCCGGGGCGGTACGCAGTATTTT. Translated: CASTKRGARGGTQYF.